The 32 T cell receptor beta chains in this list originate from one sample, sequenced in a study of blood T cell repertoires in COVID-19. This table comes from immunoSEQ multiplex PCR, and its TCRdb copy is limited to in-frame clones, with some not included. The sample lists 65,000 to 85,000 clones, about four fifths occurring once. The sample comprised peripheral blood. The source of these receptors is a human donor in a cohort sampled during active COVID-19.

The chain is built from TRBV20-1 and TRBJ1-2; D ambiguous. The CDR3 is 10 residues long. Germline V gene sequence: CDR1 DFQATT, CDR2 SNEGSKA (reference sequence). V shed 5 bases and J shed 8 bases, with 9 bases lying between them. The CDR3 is CSAPEKGYTF. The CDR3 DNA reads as TGCAGTGCTCCAGAAAAAGGCTACACCTTC.

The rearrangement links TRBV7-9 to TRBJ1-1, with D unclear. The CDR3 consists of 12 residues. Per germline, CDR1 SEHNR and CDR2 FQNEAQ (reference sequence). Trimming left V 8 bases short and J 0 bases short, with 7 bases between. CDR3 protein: CASEGMNTEAFF. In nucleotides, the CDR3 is TGTGCCAGCGAGGGCATGAACACTGAAGCTTTCTTT. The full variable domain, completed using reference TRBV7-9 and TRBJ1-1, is DTGVSQNPRHKITKRGQNVTFRCDPISEHNRLYWYRQTLGQGPEFLTYFQNEAQLEKSRLLSDRFSAERPKGSFSTLEIQRTEQGDSAMYLCASEGMNTEAFFGQGTRLTVV.

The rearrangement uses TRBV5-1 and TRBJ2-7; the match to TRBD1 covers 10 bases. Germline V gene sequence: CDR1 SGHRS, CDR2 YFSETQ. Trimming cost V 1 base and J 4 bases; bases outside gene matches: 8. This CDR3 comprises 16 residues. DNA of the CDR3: TGCGCCAGCAGCTTGTGGCCGGGACAGGGGACATACGAGCAGTACTTC. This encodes CASSLWPGQGTYEQYF.

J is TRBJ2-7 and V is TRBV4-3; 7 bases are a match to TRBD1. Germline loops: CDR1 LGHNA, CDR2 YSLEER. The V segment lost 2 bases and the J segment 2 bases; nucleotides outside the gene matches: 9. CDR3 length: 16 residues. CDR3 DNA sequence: TGCGCCAGCAGCCAACCGACCGACAGGGAAGCCTACGAGCAGTACGTC. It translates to CASSQPTDREAYEQYV.

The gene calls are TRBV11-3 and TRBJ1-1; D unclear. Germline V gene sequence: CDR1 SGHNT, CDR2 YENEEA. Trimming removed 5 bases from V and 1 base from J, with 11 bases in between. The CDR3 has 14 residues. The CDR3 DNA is TGTGCCAGCAGCCCTGGACTTACGAACACTGAAGCTTTCTTT. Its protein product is CASSPGLTNTEAFF. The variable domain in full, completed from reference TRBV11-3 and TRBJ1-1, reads EAGVVQSPRYKIIEKKQPVAFWCNPISGHNTLYWYLQNLGQGPELLIRYENEEAVDDSQLPKDRFSAERLKGVDSTLKIQPAELGDSAVYLCASSPGLTNTEAFFGQGTRLTVV.

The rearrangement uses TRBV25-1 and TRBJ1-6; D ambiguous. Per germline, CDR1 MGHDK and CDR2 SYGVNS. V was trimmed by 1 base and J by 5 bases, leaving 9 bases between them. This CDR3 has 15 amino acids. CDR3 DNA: TGTGCCAGCAGTGAATTTCAGAAAAATAATTCACCCCTCCACTTT. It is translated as CASSEFQKNNSPLHF.

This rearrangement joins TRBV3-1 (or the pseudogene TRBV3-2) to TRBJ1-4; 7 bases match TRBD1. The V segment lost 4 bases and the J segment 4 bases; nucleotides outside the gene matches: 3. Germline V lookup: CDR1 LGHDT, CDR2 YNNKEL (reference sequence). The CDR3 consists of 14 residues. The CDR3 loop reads CASSRRQGNEKLFF. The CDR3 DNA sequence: TGTGCCAGCAGCCGGAGACAGGGTAATGAAAAACTGTTTTTT.

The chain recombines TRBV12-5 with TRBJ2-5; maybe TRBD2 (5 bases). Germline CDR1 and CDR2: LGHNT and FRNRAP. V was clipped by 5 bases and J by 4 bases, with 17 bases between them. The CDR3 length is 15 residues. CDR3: CASGPGVSRVETQYF. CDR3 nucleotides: TGTGCTAGTGGTCCCGGGGTGAGTAGGGTAGAGACCCAGTACTTC.

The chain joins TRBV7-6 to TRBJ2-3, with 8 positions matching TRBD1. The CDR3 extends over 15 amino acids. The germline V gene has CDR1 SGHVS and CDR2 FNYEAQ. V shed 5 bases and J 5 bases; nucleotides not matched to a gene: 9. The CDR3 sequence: CASSNQGARRDTQYF. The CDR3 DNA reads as TGTGCCAGCAGCAACCAGGGGGCGCGTAGAGATACGCAGTATTTT.

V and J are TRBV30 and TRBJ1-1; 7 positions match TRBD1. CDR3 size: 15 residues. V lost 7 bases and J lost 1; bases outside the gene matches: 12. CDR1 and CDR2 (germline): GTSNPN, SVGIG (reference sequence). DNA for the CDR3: TGTGCCTCGGGGAGAGGGGGCGCGGGGAACACTGAAGCTTTCTTT. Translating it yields CASGRGGAGNTEAFF.

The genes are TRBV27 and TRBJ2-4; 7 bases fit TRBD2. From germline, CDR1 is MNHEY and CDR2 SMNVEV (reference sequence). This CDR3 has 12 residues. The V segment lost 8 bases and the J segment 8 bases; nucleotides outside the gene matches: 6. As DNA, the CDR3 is TGTGCCAGCGGGATGGGGAGGGACATTCAGTACTTC. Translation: CASGMGRDIQYF.

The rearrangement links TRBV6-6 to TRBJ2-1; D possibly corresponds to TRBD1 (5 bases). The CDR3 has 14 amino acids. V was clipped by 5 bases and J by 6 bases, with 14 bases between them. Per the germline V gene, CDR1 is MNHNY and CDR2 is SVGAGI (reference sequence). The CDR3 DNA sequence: TGTGCCAGCAGTCCCAGGGTGGTAGGCAATGAGCAGTTCTTC. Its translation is CASSPRVVGNEQFF.

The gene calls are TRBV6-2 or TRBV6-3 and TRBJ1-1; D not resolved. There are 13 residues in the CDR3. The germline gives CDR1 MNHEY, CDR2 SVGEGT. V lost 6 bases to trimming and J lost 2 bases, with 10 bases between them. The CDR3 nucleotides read TGTGCCAGCAGCCCGGAGGAAAACACTGAAGCTTTCTTT. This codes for CASSPEENTEAFF.

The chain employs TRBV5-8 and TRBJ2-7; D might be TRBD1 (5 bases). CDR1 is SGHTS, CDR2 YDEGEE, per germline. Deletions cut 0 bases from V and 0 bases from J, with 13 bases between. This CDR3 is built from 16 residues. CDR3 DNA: TGTGCCAGCAGCTTGGAAGGGATTCAGGGCTCCTACGAGCAGTACGTC. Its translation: CASSLEGIQGSYEQYV.

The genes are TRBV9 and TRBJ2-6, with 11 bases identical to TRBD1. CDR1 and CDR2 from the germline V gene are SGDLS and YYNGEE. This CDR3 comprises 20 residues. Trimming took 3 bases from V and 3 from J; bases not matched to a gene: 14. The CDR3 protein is CASSGTGGSGVLRGANVLTF. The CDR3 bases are TGTGCCAGCAGCGGGACAGGGGGCTCTGGCGTTCTACGTGGGGCCAACGTCCTGACTTTC.

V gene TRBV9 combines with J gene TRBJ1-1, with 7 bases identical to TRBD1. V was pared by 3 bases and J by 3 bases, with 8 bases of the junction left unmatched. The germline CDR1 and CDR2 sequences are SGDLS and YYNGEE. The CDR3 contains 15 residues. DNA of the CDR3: TGTGCCAGCAGCGAGGGACAGTTCCTCGACACTGAAGCTTTCTTT. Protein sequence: CASSEGQFLDTEAFF.

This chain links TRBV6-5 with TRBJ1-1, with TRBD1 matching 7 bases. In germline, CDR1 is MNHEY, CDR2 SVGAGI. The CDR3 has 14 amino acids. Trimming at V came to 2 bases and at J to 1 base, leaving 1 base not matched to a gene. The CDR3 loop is CASSYRQGNTEAFF. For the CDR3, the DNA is TGTGCCAGCAGTTACCGACAGGGGAACACTGAAGCTTTCTTT.

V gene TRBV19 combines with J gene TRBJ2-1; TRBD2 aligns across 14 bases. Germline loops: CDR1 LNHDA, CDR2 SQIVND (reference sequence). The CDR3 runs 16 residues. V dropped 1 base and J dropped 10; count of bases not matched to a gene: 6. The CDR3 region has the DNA TGTGCCAGTAGTATAGTGGGACTAGCGGGGGAGTACGAGCAGTTCTTC. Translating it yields CASSIVGLAGEYEQFF.

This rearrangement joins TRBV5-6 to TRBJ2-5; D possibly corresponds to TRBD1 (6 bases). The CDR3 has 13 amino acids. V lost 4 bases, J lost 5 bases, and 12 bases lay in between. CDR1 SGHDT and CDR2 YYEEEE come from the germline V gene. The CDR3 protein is CASSAQGQETQYF. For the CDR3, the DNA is TGTGCCAGCAGCGCGCAGGGGCAGGAGACCCAGTACTTC.

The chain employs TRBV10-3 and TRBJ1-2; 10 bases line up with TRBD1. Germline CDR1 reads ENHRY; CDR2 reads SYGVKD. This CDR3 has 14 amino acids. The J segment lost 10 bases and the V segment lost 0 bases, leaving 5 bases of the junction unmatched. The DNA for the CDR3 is TGTGCCATCAGTGAGTCGTGGGACAGGGGAGACTACACCTTC. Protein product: CAISESWDRGDYTF.

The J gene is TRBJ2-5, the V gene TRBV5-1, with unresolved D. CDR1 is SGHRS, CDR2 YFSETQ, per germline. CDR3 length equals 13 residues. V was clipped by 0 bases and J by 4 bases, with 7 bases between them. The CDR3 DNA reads TGCGCCAGCAGCTTGGTTCCTAGAGAGACCCAGTACTTC. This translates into CASSLVPRETQYF.

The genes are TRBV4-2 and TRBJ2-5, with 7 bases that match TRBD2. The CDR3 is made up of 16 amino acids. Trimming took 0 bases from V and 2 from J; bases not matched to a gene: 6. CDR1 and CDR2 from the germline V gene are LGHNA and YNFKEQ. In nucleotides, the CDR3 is TGTGCCAGCAGCCAAGAGTGGGACTACCTACAAGAGACCCAGTACTTC. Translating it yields CASSQEWDYLQETQYF.

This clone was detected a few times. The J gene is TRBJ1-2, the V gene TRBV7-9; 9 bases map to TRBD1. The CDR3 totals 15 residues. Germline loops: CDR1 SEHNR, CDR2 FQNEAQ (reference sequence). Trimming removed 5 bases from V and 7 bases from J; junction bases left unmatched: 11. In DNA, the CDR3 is TGTGCCAGCAGCGGACGGACAGGGGATGGGGGTGGCTACACCTTC. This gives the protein CASSGRTGDGGGYTF.

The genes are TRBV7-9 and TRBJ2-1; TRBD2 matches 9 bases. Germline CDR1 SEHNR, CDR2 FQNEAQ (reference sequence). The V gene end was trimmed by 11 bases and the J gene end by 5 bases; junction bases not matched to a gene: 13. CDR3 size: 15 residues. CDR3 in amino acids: CAGRVSGSFDNEQFF. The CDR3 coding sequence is TGTGCCGGTAGAGTTAGCGGGAGCTTCGACAATGAGCAGTTCTTC.

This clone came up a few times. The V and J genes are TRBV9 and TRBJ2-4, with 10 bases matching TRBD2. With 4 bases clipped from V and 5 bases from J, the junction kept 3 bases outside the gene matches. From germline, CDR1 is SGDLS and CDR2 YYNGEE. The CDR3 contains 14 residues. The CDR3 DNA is TGTGCCAGCAGCCTCGGACTAGCGGAAAACATTCAGTACTTC. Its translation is CASSLGLAENIQYF.

The CDR3 region is CASSLALSLAGVEEQFF. CDR3 in DNA: TGTGCCAGCAGCTTAGCCCTCTCACTAGCGGGAGTAGAGGAGCAGTTCTTC. J is TRBJ2-1 and V is TRBV11-2; 11 bases fit TRBD2. J gave up 10 bases and V 1 base, and 12 bases lay outside the gene matches. The CDR3 has 17 amino acids. The germline gives CDR1 SGHAT, CDR2 FQNNGV.

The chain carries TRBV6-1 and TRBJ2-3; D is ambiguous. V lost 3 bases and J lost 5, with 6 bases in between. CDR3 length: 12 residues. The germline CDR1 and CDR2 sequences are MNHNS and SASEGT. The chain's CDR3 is CASSETGDTQYF. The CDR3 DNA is TGTGCCAGCAGTGAGACGGGAGATACGCAGTATTTT.

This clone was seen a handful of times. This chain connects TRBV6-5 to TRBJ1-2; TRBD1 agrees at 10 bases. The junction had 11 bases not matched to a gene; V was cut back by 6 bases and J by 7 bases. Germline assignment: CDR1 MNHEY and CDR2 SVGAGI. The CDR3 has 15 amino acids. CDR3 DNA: TGTGCCAGCAGGCCCCCGGGACAGGGGACTCCTGGCTACACCTTC. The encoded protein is CASRPPGQGTPGYTF.

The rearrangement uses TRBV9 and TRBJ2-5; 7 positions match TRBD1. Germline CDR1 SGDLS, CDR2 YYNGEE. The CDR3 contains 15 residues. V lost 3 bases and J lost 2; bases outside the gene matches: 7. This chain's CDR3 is CASSARDRVQETQYF. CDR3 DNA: TGTGCCAGCAGCGCCAGGGACAGAGTTCAAGAGACCCAGTACTTC.

Here the CDR3 DNA reads TGTGCCAGCTCAATCGGCAGGGGGCATGGCTACACCTTC. Its protein product is CASSIGRGHGYTF. The gene calls are TRBV18 and TRBJ1-2, with 8 bases lining up with TRBD1. In germline, CDR1 is KGHSH, CDR2 LQKENI. Losses at the gene ends were 5 bases for V and 6 bases for J; bases not matched to a gene: 5. The CDR3 is made up of 13 amino acids.

The CDR3 DNA sequence: TGTGCCAGCAGTGACGTGTGCCGGGGCACAGATACGCAGTATTTT. This translates into CASSDVCRGTDTQYF. V and J are TRBV6-4 and TRBJ2-3, with no clear D. The CDR3 is 15 amino acids. CDR1 is MRHNA and CDR2 is SNTAGT in the germline V gene. Trimming left V 2 bases short and J 1 base short, with 10 bases between.

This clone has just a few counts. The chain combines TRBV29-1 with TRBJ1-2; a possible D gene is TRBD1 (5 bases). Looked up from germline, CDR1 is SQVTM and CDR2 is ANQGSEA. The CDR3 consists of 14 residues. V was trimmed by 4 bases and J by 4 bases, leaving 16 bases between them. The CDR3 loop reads CSVGGGLTSYGYTF. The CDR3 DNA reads TGCAGCGTTGGGGGGGGACTTACATCCTATGGCTACACCTTC.